This T cell receptor beta chain was documented in a study of blood T cell repertoires in COVID-19. Study-wide context: From the United States, Italy and Spain came samples of acute and convalescent COVID-19.

The assay was immunoSEQ multiplex PCR, and TCRdb's table has in-frame clones only and misses some. The sample records 180,000 or so clones, roughly three quarters being singletons. Germline values: CDR1 LGHNA, CDR2 YNFKEQ. There are 16 residues in the CDR3. Unmatched junction bases numbered 5, after V lost 0 bases and J lost 4 bases. Cohort assignment relied on participant-reported clinical history. V and J are TRBV4-2 and TRBJ1-2; TRBD1 matches 10 bases. Sample: PBMCs or T cells enriched from blood (not recorded which). The source of this sequence is a man aged 55-75 years who had been exposed to COVID-19. The DNA for the CDR3 is TGTGCCAGCAGCCAAGAGGGACAGGGGCCCGCCTATGGCTACACCTTC. Amino acids: CASSQEGQGPAYGYTF.